A single sample gave rise to the 21 T cell receptor beta chains below, sequenced in a study of tumor-infiltrating lymphocytes in primary liver carcinoma. Joint extraction of RNA and DNA used about 17-31 mg of bulk tissue that was unsorted. Researchers generated TCR beta cDNA from roughly 510 ng of total RNA, relying on a constant-region primer. A slightly modified ARM-PCR protocol with three nested multiplex PCR rounds produced these TCR beta libraries. Both of the initial two PCR rounds ran for approximately 11 cycles and employed TRBV1-TRBV30 forward primers alongside a C-beta reverse primer. One entry per CDR3 protein results from TCRdb running MiXCR on the multiplex PCR reads. This table has around 190,000 distinct CDR3 sequences, over 80% appearing once. The specimen sequenced was tumor tissue from primary liver carcinoma. These receptors all come from a man in his forties with primary liver carcinoma and hepatitis B virus infection.

A word on this clonotype: Germline is not matched at one junction end, which may reflect a read error. The chain carries TRBV6-5 and TRBJ1-2, with TRBD1 matching 7 bases. The CDR3 runs to 15 residues. The germline CDR1 and CDR2 sequences are MNHEY and SVGAGI. In nucleotides, the CDR3 is TGTGCCAGCAGTGGACCCTCGACAGGGAGCTATGGCTACACGTTC. Amino acids: CASSGPSTGSYGYTF.

Remarks on this clonotype: A read error may produce the germline difference seen at one junction end. The J gene is TRBJ2-7, the V gene TRBV5-6; D may be TRBD2 (7 bases). CDR1 and CDR2 from the germline V gene are SGHDT and YYEEEE. This CDR3 spans 15 amino acids. As DNA, the CDR3 is TGTGCCAGCAGCTTCTGGGAGGGGGTCACCTACGAGCAGTATTTC. Its protein product is CASSFWEGVTYEQYF.

The chain carries TRBV12-3 or TRBV12-4 and TRBJ1-1; D not certain. CDR3 length: 12 amino acids. The CDR3 DNA reads as TGTGGCTGCAGTCCCCTCTGGACTGAAGCTTTCTTT. It encodes CGCSPLWTEAFF.

Details on this clonotype: The final CDR3 position lacks the conserved phenylalanine or tryptophan, pointing to a likely read error. Because the CDR3's place on the DNA is in doubt, the DNA is left out and the CDR3 is given as listed by TCRdb. CDR3: CASSTWGTTEALL. V and J are TRBV6-6 and TRBJ1-1. The CDR3 contains 13 residues when both ends are counted. The germline CDR1 and CDR2 sequences are MNHNY and SVGAGI (reference sequence).

This clonotype was counted between two and nine times. The chain links TRBV29-1 to TRBJ2-1; 7 bases map to TRBD2. Germline CDR1 reads SQVTM; CDR2 reads ANQGSEA. The CDR3 consists of 12 residues. The CDR3 nucleotides are TGCAGTGTTTCTTACCCGTCTGGGACTATTTTCTTC. This gives the protein CSVSYPSGTIFF.

In the case of this clonotype: One end of the junction fails to match germline, which may point to a read error. The rearrangement joins TRBV11-1 to TRBJ2-1, with TRBD2 matching 14 bases. From germline, CDR1 is SGHAT and CDR2 FQDESV (reference sequence). CDR3 length: 16 residues. CDR3 in DNA: TGTGTCAGCAGTCCCTGGGGACTAGCGGGAGTCGGGGAGCAGTTCTTC. Amino acid sequence: CVSSPWGLAGVGEQFF. The full variable domain, its missing parts supplied by reference TRBV11-1 and TRBJ2-1, is EAEVAQSPRYKITEKSQAVAFWCDPISGHATLYWYRQILGQGPELLVQFQDESVVDDSQLPKDRFSAERLKGVDSTLKIQPAELGDSAMYLCVSSPWGLAGVGEQFFGPGTRLTVL.

In regard to this clonotype: The junction and the germline gene differ at one end; a read error may be behind it. The rearrangement joins TRBV6-2 or TRBV6-3 to TRBJ2-1; D is undetermined. Germline V gives CDR1 MNHEY, CDR2 SVGEGT. This CDR3 has 16 residues. The CDR3 DNA follows: TGTGCCAGCAGTCCCACTATCTTAAGCTCCTACAATAAGCAGTTCTTC. Protein sequence: CASSPTILSSYNKQFF.

The chain has TRBV12-3 or TRBV12-4 and TRBJ1-2; tentative D call: TRBD1 (6 bases). V lost 8 bases, J lost 9 bases, and 22 bases lay in between. This CDR3 spans 14 amino acids. DNA of the CDR3: TGTGCCAGCTACATAGGGGGGCGCCAGGATAGCTACACCTTC. It translates to CASYIGGRQDSYTF.

V is TRBV19 and J is TRBJ2-1, with TRBD2 identical over 10 bases. Germline lookup yields CDR1 LNHDA and CDR2 SQIVND (reference sequence). V gave up 8 bases and J gave up 4 bases; unmatched junction bases: 14. CDR3 size: 17 residues. CDR3 sequence: CASAKSGTSVGYNEQFF. CDR3 sequence (DNA): TGTGCCAGTGCCAAATCCGGGACTAGCGTTGGTTACAATGAGCAGTTCTTC. Combining the CDR3 with reference TRBV19 and TRBJ2-1 gives the whole variable domain DGGITQSPKYLFRKEGQNVTLSCEQNLNHDAMYWYRQDPGQGLRLIYYSQIVNDFQKGDIAEGYSVSREKKESFPLTVTSAQKNPTAFYLCASAKSGTSVGYNEQFFGPGTRLTVL.

This sequence joins TRBV29-1 and TRBJ2-1; the match to TRBD1 covers 10 bases. The CDR3 has 13 amino acids. The germline gives CDR1 SQVTM, CDR2 ANQGSEA. CDR3 sequence reads: CGAGTGEYNEQFF. Written as DNA, the CDR3 is TGCGGCGCTGGGACAGGGGAATACAATGAGCAGTTCTTC.

In the case of this clonotype: Its ends do not fully match the called genes, so a read error is possible. CDR3 region: CAISSDGRPNEKLFF. The CDR3 DNA sequence: TGCGCCATCAGCTCGGATGGCCGACCGAATGAAAAACTGTTTTTT. V usage is TRBV5-1 and J usage is TRBJ1-4; D unclear. The CDR3 is made up of 15 amino acids. Looked up from germline, CDR1 is SGHRS and CDR2 is YFSETQ.

Of note for this clonotype: The junction shows a germline mismatch at one end, possibly a read error. The CDR3 spells CASSQLAGVVDEQHF. The DNA of the CDR3 is TGTGCCAGCAGTCAGCTAGCGGGAGTGGTTGACGAGCAGCACTTC. The chain recombines TRBV6-6 with TRBJ2-7; 10 bases align to TRBD2. Germline CDR1 is MNHNY and CDR2 is SVGAGI (reference sequence). This CDR3 comprises 15 residues.

The chain employs TRBV4-2 and TRBJ2-7; unclear D gene. Germline CDR1 and CDR2: LGHNA and YNFKEQ. CDR3 length: 14 residues. Deletions cut 3 bases from V and 5 bases from J, with 14 bases between. The CDR3 region is CASSQVVTEDEQYF. DNA of the CDR3: TGTGCCAGCAGCCAGGTTGTCACCGAGGACGAGCAGTACTTC.

Note on this clonotype: Mismatch with germline at one junction end may stem from a read error. The chain is built from TRBV7-9 and TRBJ2-1; a possible D gene is TRBD1 (5 bases). Germline V gives CDR1 SEHNR, CDR2 FQNEAQ (reference sequence). The CDR3 consists of 15 residues. The CDR3 sequence is CASSDSLSENNEQSF. CDR3 bases: TGTGCGAGCAGTGACAGTCTATCCGAAAACAATGAGCAGTCCTTC.

Turning to this clonotype: Since the CDR3 does not end with the conserved phenylalanine or tryptophan, this likely comes from a read error. The DNA is omitted, as the CDR3 cannot be located on it reliably, and the CDR3 follows TCRdb's listing. J is TRBJ2-1 and V is TRBV6-5; the table assigns TRBD2, which was not confirmed against the DNA. The CDR3 numbers 15 amino acids, ends counted. Germline assignment: CDR1 MNHEY and CDR2 SVGAGI. The CDR3 loop is CASSPTSGGYNEHFI.

To note about this clonotype: A much more abundant neighbour one base away suggests this may be a read error. The J gene is TRBJ2-7, the V gene TRBV5-1; TRBD2 matches at 9 bases. CDR3 length: 14 amino acids. Looked up from germline, CDR1 is SGHRS and CDR2 is YFSETQ. V was clipped by 6 bases and J by 3 bases; unmatched bases: 7. CDR3 nucleotide sequence: TGCGCCAGCATCGTTTCACTAGCGGGCTACGAGCAGTACTTC. This encodes CASIVSLAGYEQYF. The complete variable domain, with remaining parts taken from reference TRBV5-1 and TRBJ2-7, reads KAGVTQTPRYLIKTRGQQVTLSCSPISGHRSVSWYQQTPGQGLQFLFEYFSETQRNKGNFPGRFSGRQFSNSRSEMNVSTLELGDSALYLCASIVSLAGYEQYFGPGTRLTVT.

The chain recombines TRBV10-1 with TRBJ2-1; 10 bases align to TRBD2. CDR1 is WNHNN and CDR2 is SYGVQD in the germline V gene (reference sequence). The CDR3 loop spans 15 amino acids. The CDR3 sequence: CASSQGLACDNEQFF. For the CDR3, the DNA is TGCGCTAGCTCCCAGGGACTAGCGTGTGACAATGAGCAGTTCTTC.

A note on this clonotype: One end of the junction fails to match germline, which may point to a read error. The genes are TRBV6-1 and TRBJ1-5, with D tentatively TRBD1 (6 bases). Germline values: CDR1 MNHNS, CDR2 SASEGT. CDR3 length equals 14 residues. DNA of the CDR3: TGTGCCAGCAGCGAAGGGGGAAATGATCATCCCCAGCATTTT. It codes for CASSEGGNDHPQHF.

This clonotype was found a few times. The chain recombines TRBV6-1 with TRBJ1-5; D unresolved. CDR3 size: 15 residues. Germline V CDR1 and CDR2: MNHNS, SASEGT. Trimming left V 7 bases short and J 4 bases short, with 17 bases between. The CDR3 coding sequence is TGTGCCAGCAATGCCTCTATAGGGAGTAATCAGCCCCAGCATTTT. Its protein is CASNASIGSNQPQHF.

V usage is TRBV14 and J usage is TRBJ2-6; either TRBD1 or TRBD2 may fit D (5 bases each). Germline CDR1 and CDR2: SGHDN and FVKESK. Trimming removed 10 bases from V and 7 bases from J, with 23 bases in between. The CDR3 sequence is 16 residues long. Here the CDR3 reads CATNSTQTGHANVLTF. The DNA for the CDR3 is TGTGCCACCAACTCCACCCAGACGGGGCACGCCAACGTCCTGACTTTC.

To note about this clonotype: The CDR3 end shows no conserved phenylalanine or tryptophan, and so a read error is likely. For the CDR3, the DNA is TGTGCCAGCAGTGAAGAAGTGGGAGGATATAATGAGCAGTTCTCC. This encodes CASSEEVGGYNEQFS. The chain recombines TRBV6-1 with TRBJ2-1; possible D gene TRBD2, 6 bases. Germline V gives CDR1 MNHNS, CDR2 SASEGT. V dropped 1 base and J dropped 7 bases, with 14 bases sitting between them. The CDR3 extends over 15 amino acids.